This T cell receptor (beta chain) originates from a study of PD-L1 blockade in urothelial cancer. The wider study: In the patient group, about 85% of the roughly 30 were males with bladder-origin urothelial cancer. Median T cell yield per blood sample was around 130,000 cells. Blood was evaluated 3 weeks (second dose) and 6 weeks after therapy began.

CDR1 is SGHRS, CDR2 YFSETQ, per germline. CDR3 length: 14 amino acids. The ends were cut back, 4 bases at V and 8 bases at J, with 19 bases in the middle. This clone was seen only once. Indicated time point: pretreatment peripheral blood. The assay was immunoSEQ multiplex PCR, and TCRdb's table has in-frame clones only and misses some. The data contain about 81,000 clones, approximately 88% of them singletons. This specimen was PBMCs, taken around atezolizumab (anti-PD-L1) treatment. The sequence was obtained from an elderly woman with urothelial cancer. The chain has TRBV5-1 and TRBJ2-7; possible D gene TRBD1, 6 bases. The CDR3 DNA follows: TGCGCCAGCAGCCCGATGACAGGCCTAGGGAAGCAGTACTTC. It specifies CASSPMTGLGKQYF.